These T cell receptor beta chains were read from a single sample in a study of T cells in Graves' hyperthyroidism and ophthalmopathy. TCRdb processed the multiplex PCR reads anew with MiXCR; each CDR3 protein has one entry. The data show hundreds of thousands of distinct CDR3 sequences, over 35% seen once. Sequencing was performed on blood. The receptors come from a young man with Graves' hyperthyroidism. The CDR3 runs from the conserved cysteine through the conserved F or W. Each record gives: CDR3 protein, CDR3 DNA, clone size, D gene, J gene, V gene. D genes are given only for firm matches. Not all rows give a size; the values are once, few, many and, for expanded clones, a class.

cdr3_aa: CASSRDVRAGELFF
cdr3_nt: TGTGCCAGCAGCAGGGACGTTCGGGCCGGGGAGCTGTTTTTT
clone_size: few
d_call: .
j_call: TRBJ2-2
v_call: TRBV6-1

cdr3_aa: CSVEVNTEAFF
cdr3_nt: TGCAGCGTTGAGGTGAACACTGAAGCTTTCTTT
clone_size: many
d_call: .
j_call: TRBJ1-1
v_call: TRBV29-1

cdr3_aa: CASTPGQGLHTEAFF
cdr3_nt: TGTGCCAGCACACCGGGACAGGGACTGCACACTGAAGCTTTCTTT
clone_size: .
d_call: TRBD1
j_call: TRBJ1-1
v_call: TRBV25-1

cdr3_aa: CASSRGLAENNEQFF
cdr3_nt: TGTGCCAGCAGTAGAGGACTAGCGGAGAACAATGAGCAGTTCTTC
clone_size: .
d_call: TRBD2
j_call: TRBJ2-1
v_call: TRBV6-5

cdr3_aa: CSASWSGDYEQYF
cdr3_nt: TGCAGTGCTAGTTGGAGCGGGGACTACGAGCAGTACTTC
clone_size: .
d_call: TRBD2
j_call: TRBJ2-7
v_call: TRBV20-1

cdr3_aa: CSVQGNSNQPQHF
cdr3_nt: TGCAGCGTGCAGGGTAATAGCAATCAGCCCCAGCATTTT
clone_size: many
d_call: .
j_call: TRBJ1-5
v_call: TRBV29-1

cdr3_aa: CASSALGETQYF
cdr3_nt: TGTGCCAGCAGCGCCCTCGGGGAGACCCAGTACTTC
clone_size: few
d_call: .
j_call: TRBJ2-5
v_call: TRBV12-3/TRBV12-4

cdr3_aa: CASSPPRDRGEQYF
cdr3_nt: TGTGCCAGCAGCCCCCCCAGGGACAGGGGCGAGCAGTACTTC
clone_size: .
d_call: TRBD1
j_call: TRBJ2-7
v_call: TRBV7-9

cdr3_aa: CASSPGTGFVEQYF
cdr3_nt: TGTGCCAGCTCCCCCGGGACAGGGTTTGTCGAGCAGTACTTC
clone_size: .
d_call: TRBD1
j_call: TRBJ2-7
v_call: TRBV24-1

cdr3_aa: CASNLRGRAYNSPLHF
cdr3_nt: TGTGCCAGCAATCTAAGGGGGCGCGCCTATAATTCACCCCTCCACTTT
clone_size: many
d_call: TRBD1
j_call: TRBJ1-6
v_call: TRBV2

cdr3_aa: CASSQDRSGGARETQYF
cdr3_nt: TGCGCCAGCAGCCAAGATCGGAGCGGGGGGGCCCGTGAGACCCAGTACTTC
clone_size: few
d_call: TRBD2
j_call: TRBJ2-5
v_call: TRBV4-1

cdr3_aa: CASGPQPQPGELFF
cdr3_nt: TGTGCCAGCGGGCCACAACCCCAGCCCGGGGAGCTGTTTTTT
clone_size: .
d_call: .
j_call: TRBJ2-2
v_call: TRBV11-3

cdr3_aa: CASSNISPYTGELFF
cdr3_nt: TGTGCCAGCAGCAATATATCGCCCTACACCGGGGAGCTGTTTTTT
clone_size: .
d_call: .
j_call: TRBJ2-2
v_call: TRBV5-5

cdr3_aa: CASSVAGGSGEGAFF
cdr3_nt: TGTGCCAGCAGCGTAGCCGGCGGGTCGGGAGAGGGAGCTTTCTTT
clone_size: .
d_call: .
j_call: TRBJ1-1
v_call: TRBV9

cdr3_aa: CSARDLRYSNQPQHF
cdr3_nt: TGCAGTGCTAGAGATCTCCGGTATAGCAATCAGCCCCAGCATTTT
clone_size: few
d_call: .
j_call: TRBJ1-5
v_call: TRBV20-1

cdr3_aa: CASWTGRSGQPQHF
cdr3_nt: TGTGCCTCCTGGACAGGGAGGTCAGGTCAGCCCCAGCATTTT
clone_size: .
d_call: TRBD1
j_call: TRBJ1-5
v_call: TRBV10-3

cdr3_aa: CASSRIGGLNTGELFF
cdr3_nt: TGTGCCAGCAGCCGAATCGGAGGCTTGAACACCGGGGAGCTGTTTTTT
clone_size: few
d_call: .
j_call: TRBJ2-2
v_call: TRBV9

cdr3_aa: CSAGRGQGKYNSPLHF
cdr3_nt: TGCAGTGCTGGTCGAGGACAGGGCAAATATAATTCACCCCTCCACTTT
clone_size: many
d_call: TRBD1
j_call: TRBJ1-6
v_call: TRBV20-1

cdr3_aa: CASSLAGQGAIYGYTF
cdr3_nt: TGTGCCAGCAGCTTGGCCGGGCAGGGGGCGATCTATGGCTACACCTTC
clone_size: .
d_call: TRBD1
j_call: TRBJ1-2
v_call: TRBV11-2

cdr3_aa: CSALREYEQYF
cdr3_nt: TGCAGTGCTTTGCGGGAGTACGAGCAGTACTTC
clone_size: few
d_call: TRBD2
j_call: TRBJ2-7
v_call: TRBV20-1

cdr3_aa: CASSQLRSYTF
cdr3_nt: TGCGCCAGCAGCCAGCTGAGGAGCTACACCTTC
clone_size: .
d_call: .
j_call: TRBJ1-2
v_call: TRBV4-1

cdr3_aa: CASSFYICSARQNTEAFF
cdr3_nt: .
clone_size: .
d_call: .
j_call: TRBJ1-1
v_call: TRBV7-9

cdr3_aa: CASSLAGSSEAFF
cdr3_nt: TGTGCCAGCAGCTTAGCCGGCTCGTCTGAAGCTTTCTTT
clone_size: many
d_call: .
j_call: TRBJ1-1
v_call: TRBV7-9

cdr3_aa: CASSLRFHEGAEAFF
cdr3_nt: TGTGCCAGCAGCTTGAGGTTCCATGAGGGCGCTGAAGCTTTCTTT
clone_size: many
d_call: .
j_call: TRBJ1-1
v_call: TRBV7-9

cdr3_aa: CASSESGWNGYTF
cdr3_nt: TGTGCCAGCAGTGAGAGTGGGTGGAATGGCTACACCTTC
clone_size: .
d_call: .
j_call: TRBJ1-2
v_call: TRBV2

cdr3_aa: CASSEAGAQETQYF
cdr3_nt: TGTGCCAGCAGTGAGGCCGGGGCCCAAGAGACCCAGTACTTC
clone_size: .
d_call: .
j_call: TRBJ2-5
v_call: TRBV7-2

cdr3_aa: CASSLRQADQPQHF
cdr3_nt: TGTGCCAGCAGCTTACGACAGGCAGATCAGCCCCAGCATTTT
clone_size: .
d_call: .
j_call: TRBJ1-5
v_call: TRBV5-8